This entry features one T cell receptor (beta chain) sequence. Its antigen is undetermined. TCRdb reprocessed the 5' RACE reads via MiXCR and lists one record per CDR3 protein. The sample carries fewer than 900,000 distinct CDR3 sequences, 15% to 20% recorded once. This entry belongs to a study of identical twins. Study results and limitations: Conclusions were drawn cross-sectionally by statistical analysis, without following the same donors. Cord blood's abundant beta clonotypes had fewer insertions, unlike memory repertoires.

V was pared by 10 bases and J by 1 base, with 8 bases between. The CDR3 consists of 12 residues. CDR1 and CDR2 (germline): ENHRY, SYGVKD. The sample was also reused in another study, on T cells expressing NK-cell markers. From that study: In the group of eight sequenced donors, seven were HCMV-seropositive and one was seronegative. Several experiments added an anti-gamma-delta TCR antibody to sort only alpha-beta TCR T cells.

V is TRBV10-3 and J is TRBJ2-1; D not resolved. This receptor was identified in a woman aged 18-29 years in good health. The material sequenced was PBMCs. The CDR3: CATGLSYNEQFF. CDR3 DNA sequence: TGTGCCACCGGGTTGTCCTACAATGAGCAGTTCTTC.